This entry features one T cell receptor (beta chain) sequence. Per the germline V gene, CDR1 is KGHDR and CDR2 is SFDVKD. V dropped 7 bases and J dropped 6; count of bases not matched to a gene: 9. The CDR3 runs to 15 residues. Produced via immunoSEQ multiplex PCR; TCRdb's table is partial and in-frame only. Of about 150,000 clones listed, approximately 90% were seen once; the top ten hold more than 3%. These data belong to a study of T cell responses to AZD1222 COVID-19 vaccine. Sequencing used peripheral blood, obtained on day 0 of AZD1222 vaccination. The receptor's source is an adult in good health. The V and J genes are TRBV24-1 and TRBJ1-1, with 11 bases identical to TRBD1. The CDR3: CATRGTGGPQAEAFF. The CDR3 DNA reads TGTGCCACCAGAGGGACAGGGGGACCTCAGGCTGAAGCTTTCTTT.